Listed below are T cell receptor beta chains from one sample, sequenced in a study of chemoradiotherapy in HPV16-positive cancers. TCRdb's table, derived via immunoSEQ multiplex PCR, lists solely in-frame clones and lacks some. The sample has approximately 30,000 clones, approximately 90% seen once. Sequences were derived from blood, sampled from a patient who underwent chemoradiotherapy. The source is a human donor with HPV-associated anogenital cancer. Both conserved end residues are part of each CDR3. Some rows have no size entry. The others give once, few or many, or a class for an expanded clone.

j_call,clone_size,v_call,cdr3_aa
TRBJ1-4,NA,TRBV7-8,CASSLVLGAGTNEKLFF
TRBJ1-6,NA,TRBV7-6,CDAYSRDRAPNSPLHF
TRBJ2-6,NA,TRBV27,CASSLGSAVGANVLTF
TRBJ1-1,few,TRBV5-1,CASSLPAIEAFF
TRBJ1-2,NA,TRBV19,CASSWDGAGTDYGYTF
TRBJ1-5,NA,TRBV13,CASSARGTVSNQPQHF
TRBJ2-1,NA,TRBV7-3,CASSPRGTHTEQFF
TRBJ2-1,NA,TRBV7-9,CASSLVMGGPYNEQFF
TRBJ1-1,NA,TRBV11-1,CASNGEANTEAFF
TRBJ1-2,NA,TRBV10-2,CASSSGPNYGYTF
TRBJ1-2,NA,TRBV19,CASIISSTAYGYTF
TRBJ1-1,NA,TRBV5-1,CASSEDGLNTEAFF
TRBJ2-2,NA,TRBV11-1,CASSSPVSNTGELFF
TRBJ1-5,NA,TRBV27,CASMPFRTGGSYSNQPQHF
TRBJ2-5,NA,TRBV2,CASSGEGGRETQYF
TRBJ1-1,NA,TRBV7-9,CASSYEGTWKTEAFF